This TCR beta chain derives from a study of blood T cell repertoires in COVID-19. Across the whole study: The samples span acute and convalescent COVID-19 from the United States, Italy and Spain. The analysed material was cDNA or gDNA that came from T cells, B-cell-depleted T cells, or PBMCs.

With V trimmed by 5 bases and J by 5 bases, 18 bases remained unmatched. The CDR3 runs 18 residues. CDR1 MNHNY and CDR2 SVGAGI come from the germline V gene (reference sequence). Seattle patients were enrolled while actively infected and followed longitudinally. Here immunoSEQ multiplex PCR was the method, and the copy in TCRdb shows in-frame clones only, minus some. The table includes about 120,000 clones, roughly 90% detected once. V gene TRBV6-6 combines with J gene TRBJ2-5; 9 nucleotides agree with TRBD1. The sequenced material came from peripheral blood. The clonotype comes from a man in his sixties with COVID-19, enrolled during active disease. The CDR3 DNA reads TGTGCCAGCAGTCACCTCATGGACAGGGGCGCCGGTGTGGAGACCCAGTACTTC. As protein: CASSHLMDRGAGVETQYF.